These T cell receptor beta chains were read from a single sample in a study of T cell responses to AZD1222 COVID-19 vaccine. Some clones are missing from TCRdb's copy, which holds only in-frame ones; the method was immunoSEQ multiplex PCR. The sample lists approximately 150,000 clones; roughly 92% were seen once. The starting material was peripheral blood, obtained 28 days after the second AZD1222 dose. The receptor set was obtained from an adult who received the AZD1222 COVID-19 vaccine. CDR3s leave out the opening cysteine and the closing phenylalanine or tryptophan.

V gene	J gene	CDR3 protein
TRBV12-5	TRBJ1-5	ASAREGNQPQH
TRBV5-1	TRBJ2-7	ASSRGQGVYEQY
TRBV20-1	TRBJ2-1	SAGGRNEQF
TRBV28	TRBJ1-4	ASSPWTGGDNEKLF
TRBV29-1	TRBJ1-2	SVEDSPGPEGYGYT
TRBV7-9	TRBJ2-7	ATGAGQRVYEQY
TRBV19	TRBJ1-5	ASSTGWNNQPQH
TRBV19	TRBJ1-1	ASSIGQGRPTPEAF
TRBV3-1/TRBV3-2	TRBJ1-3	ASSRNHGGSGNTIY
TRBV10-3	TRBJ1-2	AISDGDLGGYT
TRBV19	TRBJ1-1	ASSETGHTEAF
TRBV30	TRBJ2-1	AWSGLAGYSSYNEQF
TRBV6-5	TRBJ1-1	ASAGSIHSGHEAF
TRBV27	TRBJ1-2	ASSFQGPNYGYT
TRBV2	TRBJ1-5	ASRGQYSNQPQH
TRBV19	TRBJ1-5	ASRNYRGQQPQH
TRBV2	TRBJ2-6	ASSAGGNLANVLT
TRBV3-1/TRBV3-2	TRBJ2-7	ASSRLGQGYEQY
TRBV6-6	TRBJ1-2	ASSGTGGYGYT
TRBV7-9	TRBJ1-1	ASSRGPGQPNTEAF
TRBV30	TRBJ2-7	AWSKGDRREQY
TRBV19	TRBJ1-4	ASRPRGEKLF
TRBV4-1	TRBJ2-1	ASSLGLAGNNEQF
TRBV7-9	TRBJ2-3	ASSLGGTMRSDTQY
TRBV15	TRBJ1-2	ATSRDVWGALGYT
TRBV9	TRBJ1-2	ASGEGYGYT
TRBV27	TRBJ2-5	ASTDRDQETQY
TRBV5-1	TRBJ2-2	ASSPELNTGELF
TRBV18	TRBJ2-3	ASSPRLAASTDTQY
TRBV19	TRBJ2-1	ASSATLWNEQF
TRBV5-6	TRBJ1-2	ASSFDATAYYGYT
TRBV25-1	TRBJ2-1	ASSGVFSYNEQF
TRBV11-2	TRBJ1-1	ASSLEGHSTEAF
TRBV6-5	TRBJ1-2	ASRPQGVDGYT
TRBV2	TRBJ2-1	ASSSGLYNEQF
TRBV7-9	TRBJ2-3	ASSLVGQGPQY
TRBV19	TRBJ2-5	ASSRKTQY
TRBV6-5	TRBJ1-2	ASRGTGPANGYT
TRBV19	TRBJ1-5	ASSIVHGTAPYNQPQH
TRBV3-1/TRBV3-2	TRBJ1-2	ASSQSTNYGYT
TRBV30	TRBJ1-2	AYKGQGYYGYT
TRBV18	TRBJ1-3	ASSPPARPGNTIY
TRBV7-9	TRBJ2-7	ASSLEGGYEQY
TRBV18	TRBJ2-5	ASSPQEQETQY
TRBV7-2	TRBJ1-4	ASRPGTGNEKLF
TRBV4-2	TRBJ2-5	ASSPGRDRGETQY
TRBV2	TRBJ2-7	ASTGGLSYEQY
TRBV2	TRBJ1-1	ASNPRTENTEAF
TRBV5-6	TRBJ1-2	ASSHPTGRNGYT
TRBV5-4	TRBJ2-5	ASSLAETQY
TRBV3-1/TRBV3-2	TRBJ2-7	ASSQVSTEQY
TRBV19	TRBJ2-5	ASSIEYGRQETQY
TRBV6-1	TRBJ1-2	ASSESVVGYT
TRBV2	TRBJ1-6	ASSEAGRIPGVPLH
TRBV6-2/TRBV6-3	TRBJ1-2	ASSYSRQVYTGIAGVYGYT